These T cell receptor beta chains were read from a single sample in a study of blood T cell repertoires in COVID-19. The assay was immunoSEQ multiplex PCR, and TCRdb's table has in-frame clones only and misses some. The sample shows more than 200,000 clones, about 91% of them seen only once. Sequencing was done on a sample of peripheral blood. The source of these receptors is a woman in her twenties or thirties with COVID-19, enrolled during active disease. Both conserved end residues are trimmed from each CDR3. The order of the fields is V gene, CDR3 protein.

v_gene: TRBV25-1
CDR3aa: ASRGGPPGSEAF

v_gene: TRBV2
CDR3aa: ASSAFRGDYEQY

v_gene: TRBV28
CDR3aa: ASRTPMNTEAF

v_gene: TRBV28
CDR3aa: ASSLVDTQY

v_gene: TRBV12-3/TRBV12-4
CDR3aa: ASSPLYNEQF

v_gene: TRBV25-1
CDR3aa: ASSDLRAYEQY

v_gene: TRBV3-1/TRBV3-2
CDR3aa: ASRRRDTGSDTQY

v_gene: TRBV6-5
CDR3aa: ASSRDRGNQPQH

v_gene: TRBV7-2
CDR3aa: ASSYLGLAGTDTQY

v_gene: TRBV23-1
CDR3aa: ASSQSCGSVAGELF

v_gene: TRBV4-3
CDR3aa: ASSRRGGPGELF

v_gene: TRBV4-1
CDR3aa: ASSPDRGGYGYT

v_gene: TRBV7-9
CDR3aa: ASRTKNNEQF

v_gene: TRBV7-8
CDR3aa: ASSSDTYNEQF

v_gene: TRBV5-5
CDR3aa: ASSLPRQGPLGAF

v_gene: TRBV6-2/TRBV6-3
CDR3aa: ASSYHTHTSGVYNEQF

v_gene: TRBV6-4
CDR3aa: ASSLTENTEAF

v_gene: TRBV7-2
CDR3aa: ASSHTPGRSGDGQPQH

v_gene: TRBV4-2
CDR3aa: ASSQLIEGPQH

v_gene: TRBV5-1
CDR3aa: ASRRVPSGGGDTQY

v_gene: TRBV5-1
CDR3aa: ASSLGQGAEAF

v_gene: TRBV5-1
CDR3aa: ASSPDGTGNEKLF

v_gene: TRBV6-5
CDR3aa: ASSYSTTYYPYEQY

v_gene: TRBV4-1
CDR3aa: ASSQDGTGDSAGANVLT

v_gene: TRBV4-2
CDR3aa: ASSWHRDREVPEAF

v_gene: TRBV19
CDR3aa: ASNNSGKSGANVLT

v_gene: TRBV19
CDR3aa: ASSLASGGAVSTGELF

v_gene: TRBV27
CDR3aa: ASSWRDPNSPLH

v_gene: TRBV14
CDR3aa: ASSQSGAGRTRSGYT

v_gene: TRBV7-2
CDR3aa: ASSPLAGGGILY

v_gene: TRBV28
CDR3aa: ASSFFGDWTGANTEAF

v_gene: TRBV11-3
CDR3aa: ASSRGRVDTGELF

v_gene: TRBV18
CDR3aa: ASSTPTSGGISSYNEQF

v_gene: TRBV2
CDR3aa: ASRRTGGFQPQH

v_gene: TRBV6-1
CDR3aa: ASSERPWSGVVETQY

v_gene: TRBV29-1
CDR3aa: SAKARTGTYEQY

v_gene: TRBV19
CDR3aa: ASSIILRGEQY

v_gene: TRBV7-8
CDR3aa: ASSERLAGEPGELF